A selection of T cell receptor beta chains follows, all from one sample in a study of blood T cell repertoires in COVID-19. TCRdb's table, derived via immunoSEQ multiplex PCR, lists solely in-frame clones and lacks some. The data show a few hundred thousand clones, with around 84% seen just once and 4.2% held by the top ten. Sequenced material: peripheral blood. The receptor source for this set is a man aged 55 to 69 with acute or convalescent COVID-19. The CDR3 runs from the conserved cysteine through the conserved F or W. The D gene is left open where the match is weak. Clone size is shown for a subset of rows, as once, few, many or a class of expanded clone.

>TRBJ2-1|TRBV6-5|NA|NA
TGTGCCAGCAGTTACGTTCCAGCGGTAGTTTACAATGAGCAGTTCTTC
CASSYVPAVVYNEQFF
>TRBJ2-7|TRBV12-3/TRBV12-4|NA|NA
TGTGCCAGCAGTACGACTGGCCCCTACGAGCAGTACTTC
CASSTTGPYEQYF
>TRBJ2-5|TRBV29-1|NA|NA
TGCAGCGGGGCCCCATCCAGGGTGGGAGAGACCCAGTACTTC
CSGAPSRVGETQYF
>TRBJ1-5|TRBV3-1/TRBV3-2|NA|once
TGTGCCAGCAGCCAAAGGGGAGGTCAGCCCCAGCATTTT
CASSQRGGQPQHF
>TRBJ2-5|TRBV27|TRBD2|NA
TGTGCCAGCAGTCCCGGGAGGGGATGGGAGACCCAGTACTTC
CASSPGRGWETQYF
>TRBJ2-5|TRBV27|NA|NA
TGTGCCAGCAGTCTCGACAACCAAGAGACCCAGTACTTC
CASSLDNQETQYF
>TRBJ2-3|TRBV7-9|TRBD2|NA
TGTGCCAGCAGCTCCTGGGTACTAGCGGGAGTATCGGATACGCAGTATTTT
CASSSWVLAGVSDTQYF
>TRBJ1-6|TRBV2|NA|NA
TGTGCCAGCATTCGAGGAGTTGGATCACCCCTCCACTTT
CASIRGVGSPLHF
>TRBJ2-1|TRBV5-1|TRBD2|once
TGCGCCAGCACTCGGAGCGGGAGTAGGGATGAGCAGTTCTTC
CASTRSGSRDEQFF
>TRBJ2-5|TRBV5-5|NA|NA
TGTGCCAGCAGCTTCGGCCAAGAGACCCAGTACTTC
CASSFGQETQYF
>TRBJ1-3|TRBV9|NA|NA
TGTGCCAGCAGCGTAACAGGCTTCTCTGGAAACACCATATATTTT
CASSVTGFSGNTIYF
>TRBJ1-5|TRBV4-1|NA|NA
TGCGCCAGCAGCCAGGGTTGGACAGTTAATCAGCCCCAGCATTTT
CASSQGWTVNQPQHF
>TRBJ2-5|TRBV6-4|TRBD1|NA
TGTGCCAGCAGTCGACAGGGGGGAGAGACCCAGTACTTC
CASSRQGGETQYF
>TRBJ1-1|TRBV10-1|NA|NA
TGCGCCAGCAGTGAAGGGCGGGAGCCCTGGAACACTGAAGCTTTCTTT
CASSEGREPWNTEAFF